Given below is one TCR beta chain in context. The target antigen is unknown. This sample was included in a study of CXCR3-negative and CXCR3-positive naive CD8 T cells. Turning to the study itself: Sequencing brought in approximately 140 million TRB reads altogether, and each library got about 1.5 +/- 0.3 million.

Points from the study as a whole: Cryopreserved cells showed partially decreased CXCR3 expression, and most assays used fresh PBMCs. Naive cells with CXCR3 showed TRB CDR3s that were more hydrophobic than those in CXCR3-negative naive cells.

Each TRB cDNA library was prepared by 5' RACE (with UMI labels). TCRdb re-called the 5' RACE reads, yielding one record per CDR3 amino acid sequence without DNA. The repertoire table contains 150,000 to 180,000 distinct CDR3 sequences. Sequences were obtained from naive CXCR3+ CD8+ T cells from blood. Subset denoted: CD45RO-CCR7+CD27+CD95- naive CD8+ T cells expressing CXCR3 (TNR3+). This clonotype was sampled from a human donor in good health. Some clones in this sample may be carry-over from other donors' samples.

The CDR3 region is CASSLGWGNSYEQYF. The chain couples TRBV5-1 to TRBJ2-7. From germline, CDR1 is SGHRS and CDR2 YFSETQ. This CDR3 comprises 15 residues.